Included here is one T cell receptor beta chain sequence, with context. Its target is unknown. Cryopreserved PBMCs were the source of around 1.8 micrograms of genomic DNA, which went to TCR beta libraries. This table comes from immunoSEQ multiplex PCR, and its TCRdb copy is limited to in-frame clones, with some not included. The sample lists 150,000 or so clones; 75% to 80% were seen once. This record belongs to a study of cytotoxic CD8 clonotypes in ibrutinib-treated CLL. General observations from the study: Before falling back toward baseline at progression, clonality had risen at the time of ibrutinib response. Public clonotypes (which were uncommon) either contracted or remained stable on treatment. At the start, clonality exceeded age-matched healthy donors and followed circulating CD8+ T-cell counts.

V lost 4 bases and J 5 bases, leaving 18 bases between the germline ends. CDR3 length equals 15 residues. In germline, CDR1 is SGHRS, CDR2 YFSETQ. V usage is TRBV5-1 and J usage is TRBJ2-5, with D perhaps assigned TRBD1 or TRBD2 (5 bases each). The receptor was isolated from a human donor with chronic lymphocytic leukemia. This material consisted of PBMCs, taken after 24 months of ibrutinib treatment. The CDR3 protein is CASSPNGGQWETQYF. CDR3 nucleotides: TGCGCCAGCAGCCCCAATGGGGGTCAGTGGGAGACCCAGTACTTC.